This T cell receptor beta chain was identified during a study of blood T cell repertoires in COVID-19. Background on the study: Samples of COVID-19 (acute and convalescent) were obtained from the United States, Italy and Spain. The analysed material was cDNA or gDNA that came from T cells, B-cell-depleted T cells, or PBMCs.

Two consecutive negative NP/OP PCR tests, clearance, or resolved symptoms defined Cohort 3 recovery. The CDR3 totals 18 residues. Unmatched junction bases numbered 7, after V lost 3 bases and J lost 1 base. Germline V lookup: CDR1 SGHVS, CDR2 FQNEAQ. Per the original methods: Amplification with reference gene primers provided the estimates of nucleated cell counts. The data were produced by immunoSEQ multiplex PCR, yet TCRdb's version contains in-frame clones alone and is incomplete. Clone size and the V and J calls come from that table; the DNA yielded D and trimming. The sample has about 280,000 clones; 85% are singletons.

The TCR sequence derives from a woman in her forties or fifties who had recovered from COVID-19. Sequenced: PBMCs or T cells enriched from blood (not recorded which). The rearrangement joins TRBV7-8 to TRBJ2-2, with 11 bases matching TRBD2. CDR3 bases: TGTGCCAGCAGCTTTCGGACTAGCGGGCCCATGAACACCGGGGAGCTGTTTTTT. Its protein product is CASSFRTSGPMNTGELFF. The variable domain in full, completed from reference TRBV7-8 and TRBJ2-2, reads GAGVSQSPRYKVAKRGQDVALRCDPISGHVSLFWYQQALGQGPEFLTYFQNEAQLDKSGLPSDRFFAERPEGSVSTLKIQRTQQEDSAVYLCASSFRTSGPMNTGELFFGEGSRLTVL.